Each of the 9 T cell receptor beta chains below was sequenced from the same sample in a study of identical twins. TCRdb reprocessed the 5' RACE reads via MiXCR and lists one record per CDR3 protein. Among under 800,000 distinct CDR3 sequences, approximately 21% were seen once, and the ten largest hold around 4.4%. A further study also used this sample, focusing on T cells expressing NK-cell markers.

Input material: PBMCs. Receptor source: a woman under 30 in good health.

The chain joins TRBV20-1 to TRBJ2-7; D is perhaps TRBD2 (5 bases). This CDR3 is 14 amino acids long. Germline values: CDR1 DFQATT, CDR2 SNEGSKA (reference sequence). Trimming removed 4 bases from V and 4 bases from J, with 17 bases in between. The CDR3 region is CSATTVGELYEQYF. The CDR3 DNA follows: TGCAGTGCTACTACAGTGGGAGAGCTATACGAGCAGTACTTC.

CDR3 nucleotides: TGTGCCAGCAGTTACGTCGCTAGCGGGATAGAGCAGTTCTTC. Translated: CASSYVASGIEQFF. V gene TRBV6-5 combines with J gene TRBJ2-1; 9 positions agree with TRBD2. The CDR3 loop spans 14 amino acids. V trimming: 2 bases; J trimming: 10 bases; junction bases outside the gene matches: 6. Per the germline V gene, CDR1 is MNHEY and CDR2 is SVGAGI.

CDR3 DNA: TGTGCCAGCAGTGATGTCCGGGTCACAGATACGCAGTATTTT. It yields the protein CASSDVRVTDTQYF. The chain recombines TRBV25-1 with TRBJ2-3; no clear D. Trimming removed 3 bases at V and 2 bases at J, with 9 bases between. Germline V CDR1 and CDR2: MGHDK, SYGVNS. This CDR3 is 14 amino acids long.

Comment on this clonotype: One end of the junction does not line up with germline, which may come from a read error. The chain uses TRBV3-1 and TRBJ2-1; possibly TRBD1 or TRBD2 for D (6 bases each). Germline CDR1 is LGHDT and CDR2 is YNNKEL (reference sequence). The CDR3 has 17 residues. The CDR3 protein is CATSQEVAGTPGSEQFF. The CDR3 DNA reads TGTGCCACCAGCCAAGAGGTCGCGGGGACACCTGGTAGTGAGCAGTTCTTC.

The CDR3 DNA reads as TGTGCCAGCACCGAATGGGGAGAGAGTAACGAGCAGTACTTC. Protein product: CASTEWGESNEQYF. V gene TRBV13 combines with J gene TRBJ2-7; D is perhaps TRBD2 (5 bases). Trimming removed 7 bases at V and 5 bases at J, with 18 bases between. The CDR3 spans 14 residues. Germline V gene sequence: CDR1 PRHDT, CDR2 FYEKMQ (reference sequence).

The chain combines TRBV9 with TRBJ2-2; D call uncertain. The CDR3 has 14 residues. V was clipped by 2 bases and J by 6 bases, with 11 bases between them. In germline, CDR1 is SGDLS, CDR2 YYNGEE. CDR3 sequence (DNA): TGTGCCAGCAGCGTCCACACATCCGCCGGGGAGCTGTTTTTT. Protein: CASSVHTSAGELFF. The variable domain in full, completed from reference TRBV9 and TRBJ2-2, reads DSGVTQTPKHLITATGQRVTLRCSPRSGDLSVYWYQQSLDQGLQFLIQYYNGEERAKGNILERFSAQQFPDLHSELNLSSLELGDSALYFCASSVHTSAGELFFGEGSRLTVL.

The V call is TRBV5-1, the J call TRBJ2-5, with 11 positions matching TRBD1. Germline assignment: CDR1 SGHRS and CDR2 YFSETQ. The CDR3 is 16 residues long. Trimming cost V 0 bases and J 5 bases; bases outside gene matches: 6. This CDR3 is CASSLGDRGRLETQYF. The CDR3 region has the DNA TGCGCCAGCAGCTTGGGGGACAGGGGGAGATTGGAGACCCAGTACTTC.

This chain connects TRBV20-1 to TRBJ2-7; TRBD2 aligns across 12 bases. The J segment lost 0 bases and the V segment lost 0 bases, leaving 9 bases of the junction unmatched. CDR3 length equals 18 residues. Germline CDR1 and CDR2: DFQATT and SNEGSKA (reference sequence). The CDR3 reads CSARDALAGGGSSYEQYF. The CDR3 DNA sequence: TGCAGTGCTAGAGATGCGCTAGCGGGAGGGGGCAGCTCCTACGAGCAGTACTTC.

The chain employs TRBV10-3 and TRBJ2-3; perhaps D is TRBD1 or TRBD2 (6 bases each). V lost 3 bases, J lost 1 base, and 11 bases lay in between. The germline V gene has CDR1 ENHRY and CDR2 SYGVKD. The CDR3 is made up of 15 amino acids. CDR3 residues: CAISDSGARTDTQYF. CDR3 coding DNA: TGTGCCATCAGTGATTCGGGGGCCCGCACAGATACGCAGTATTTT.